These T cell receptor beta chains were read from a single sample in a study of CD8 T cells in Susac syndrome. TCRdb called the immunoSEQ multiplex PCR reads again in MiXCR, with one record for every CDR3 protein. In the table there are roughly 120,000 distinct CDR3 sequences, approximately 94% of which are singletons. Input material: CD4+ T cells from PBMCs. The origin of the receptors is a human donor with multiple sclerosis. Each CDR3 is given with its conserved first and last residue. D genes are given only for firm matches. The listing skips clone size in some rows; elsewhere it reads once, few, many or a size class.

j_gene: TRBJ2-7; d_gene: NA; v_gene: TRBV3-1; abundance: NA; CDR3nt: TGTGCCAGCAGCCAAGATGGCCGGTTTTCCTACGAGCAGTACTTC; CDR3aa: CASSQDGRFSYEQYF
j_gene: TRBJ2-7; d_gene: NA; v_gene: TRBV7-9; abundance: NA; CDR3nt: TGTGCCAGCAGCTTAGGGCAGGACTTCTCCTACGAGCAGTACTTC; CDR3aa: CASSLGQDFSYEQYF
j_gene: TRBJ2-1; d_gene: NA; v_gene: TRBV3-1; abundance: NA; CDR3nt: TGTGCCAGCAGCCCCTCTTTCTACAATGAGCAGTTCTTC; CDR3aa: CASSPSFYNEQFF
j_gene: TRBJ2-7; d_gene: TRBD1; v_gene: TRBV7-2; abundance: once; CDR3nt: TGTGCCAGCAGCGTAACCGGGACAGGGCGCTACGAGCAGTACTTC; CDR3aa: CASSVTGTGRYEQYF
j_gene: TRBJ1-3; d_gene: NA; v_gene: TRBV7-9; abundance: NA; CDR3nt: TGTGCCAGCAGCTTATCGCCCGTAGGGTCTGGAAACACCATATATTTT; CDR3aa: CASSLSPVGSGNTIYF
j_gene: TRBJ2-7; d_gene: TRBD1; v_gene: TRBV5-1; abundance: NA; CDR3nt: TGCGCCAGCCGAGCTCTAGGGACAGGGACAACCTACGAGCAGTACTTC; CDR3aa: CASRALGTGTTYEQYF
j_gene: TRBJ2-5; d_gene: TRBD1; v_gene: TRBV18; abundance: NA; CDR3nt: TGTGCCAGCTCTTCGGCAGGGGGTGCGGAGACCCAGTACTTC; CDR3aa: CASSSAGGAETQYF
j_gene: TRBJ1-5; d_gene: TRBD1; v_gene: TRBV2; abundance: NA; CDR3nt: TGTGCCAGCAGCGCTTCCAGGGGGGTAGGCAATCAGCCCCAGCATTTT; CDR3aa: CASSASRGVGNQPQHF
j_gene: TRBJ1-3; d_gene: NA; v_gene: TRBV7-2; abundance: NA; CDR3nt: TGTGCCAGCGGCGAATGGCGTGTGGGGGGAAACACCATATATTTT; CDR3aa: CASGEWRVGGNTIYF
j_gene: TRBJ1-2; d_gene: NA; v_gene: TRBV19; abundance: once; CDR3nt: TGTGCCAGTAGTGTGGGCCGGACATTGTACTATGGCTACACCTTC; CDR3aa: CASSVGRTLYYGYTF
j_gene: TRBJ2-7; d_gene: NA; v_gene: TRBV7-8; abundance: few; CDR3nt: TGTGCCAGCAGCTTAGCGTCCCAGAAGGAGCAGTACTTC; CDR3aa: CASSLASQKEQYF
j_gene: TRBJ2-5; d_gene: NA; v_gene: TRBV27; abundance: NA; CDR3nt: TGTGCCAGCAGTTTGGGCAGGTTAGAGACCCAGTACTTC; CDR3aa: CASSLGRLETQYF
j_gene: TRBJ1-1; d_gene: TRBD1; v_gene: TRBV5-1; abundance: NA; CDR3nt: TGCGCCAGCAGCTTGATCAGGCAGGGGGGATCTTACACTGAAGCTTTCTTT; CDR3aa: CASSLIRQGGSYTEAFF
j_gene: TRBJ2-5; d_gene: TRBD1; v_gene: TRBV6-5; abundance: NA; CDR3nt: TGTGCCAGCAGTTGGGACAGCCAAGAGACCCAGTACTTC; CDR3aa: CASSWDSQETQYF
j_gene: TRBJ2-1; d_gene: TRBD2; v_gene: TRBV27; abundance: once; CDR3nt: TGTGCCAGCAGTTGGGGACTAGCGGGAGGGCACGTAAGGAATGAGCAGTTCTTC; CDR3aa: CASSWGLAGGHVRNEQFF
j_gene: TRBJ2-3; d_gene: TRBD2; v_gene: TRBV2; abundance: NA; CDR3nt: TGTGCCAGCAGTAAAAAAAGCGGGGGCCGCACAGATACGCAGTATTTT; CDR3aa: CASSKKSGGRTDTQYF
j_gene: TRBJ2-7; d_gene: NA; v_gene: TRBV2; abundance: NA; CDR3nt: TGTGCCAGCAGTCGGACAGATAATTCCTACGAGCAGTACTTC; CDR3aa: CASSRTDNSYEQYF
j_gene: TRBJ2-7; d_gene: TRBD2; v_gene: TRBV5-1; abundance: NA; CDR3nt: TGCGCCAGCAGCGCGGGGGCTAGCGGGCTCTTCTACGAGCAGTACTTC; CDR3aa: CASSAGASGLFYEQYF
j_gene: TRBJ2-3; d_gene: TRBD1; v_gene: TRBV5-4; abundance: NA; CDR3nt: TGTGCCAGCAGCGATAAGGACAGGGGACGGACAGATACGCAGTATTTT; CDR3aa: CASSDKDRGRTDTQYF
j_gene: TRBJ1-2; d_gene: NA; v_gene: TRBV12-3/TRBV12-4; abundance: NA; CDR3nt: TGTGCCAGCAGACCGCCCGGCGACAGAACCCATGGCTACACCTTC; CDR3aa: CASRPPGDRTHGYTF
j_gene: TRBJ1-5; d_gene: TRBD1; v_gene: TRBV9; abundance: NA; CDR3nt: TGTGCCAGCAGCTCGACAGGGTATAGCAATCAGCCCCAGCATTTT; CDR3aa: CASSSTGYSNQPQHF
j_gene: TRBJ2-3; d_gene: NA; v_gene: TRBV5-1; abundance: NA; CDR3nt: TGCGCCAGCAGCTTGTCGCTTCAGTCCGCTACAGATACGCAGTATTTT; CDR3aa: CASSLSLQSATDTQYF
j_gene: TRBJ2-7; d_gene: TRBD1; v_gene: TRBV20-1; abundance: NA; CDR3nt: TGCAGTGCCACCGGGACAGGGAAGGGCTTTGGGCTCTACGAGCAGTACTTC; CDR3aa: CSATGTGKGFGLYEQYF
j_gene: TRBJ1-3; d_gene: TRBD1; v_gene: TRBV14; abundance: NA; CDR3nt: TGTGCCAGCAGCGTGACAGGGAGATCCACCATATATTTT; CDR3aa: CASSVTGRSTIYF
j_gene: TRBJ1-5; d_gene: NA; v_gene: TRBV20-1; abundance: NA; CDR3nt: TGCAGTGCTACTTCAGGGGTTGGGAATCAGCCCCAGCATTTT; CDR3aa: CSATSGVGNQPQHF
j_gene: TRBJ2-7; d_gene: TRBD2; v_gene: TRBV18; abundance: NA; CDR3nt: TGTGCCAGCTCACCCCTTGGACTAGCGGGAGAGGAGCAGTACTTC; CDR3aa: CASSPLGLAGEEQYF
j_gene: TRBJ1-1; d_gene: TRBD1; v_gene: TRBV28; abundance: NA; CDR3nt: TGTGCCAGCAGTCGAGGGGGCGCGGAGGTTGAAGCTTTCTTT; CDR3aa: CASSRGGAEVEAFF